Here is one T cell receptor beta chain with its context. Through a sample-barcoded 5' primer and a J-beta primer mix, a second PCR was run for roughly 6 to 12 cycles. TCRdb reprocessed the 5' RACE reads via MiXCR and lists one record per CDR3 protein. Here the sample spans 800,000 or so distinct CDR3 sequences, roughly 60% being singletons. These data belong to a study of blood T cells in healthy people across ages. CDR1 and CDR2 (germline): MGHRA, YSYEKL. The CDR3 is 18 amino acids. The chain has TRBV4-1 and TRBJ2-5; 11 positions agree with TRBD2. Matching the DNA end better, TRBJ2-7 makes the J call doubtful. Sequenced: blood. The receptor was isolated from a man between 25 and 39 years old in good health. CDR3 sequence reads: CASSPSISRLAGKDEQYF. The CDR3 DNA reads TGCGCCAGCAGCCCTTCGATCTCCAGACTAGCGGGGAAGGACGAGCAGTACTTC.